The 20 T cell receptor beta chains reported below all come from one sample, sequenced in a study of blood T cell repertoires in COVID-19 (dated by TCRdb to about 2020). Library preparation employed the immunoSEQ multiplex PCR assay. The clones in this table, taken by TCRdb from immuneACCESS, are in-frame only. Not every clone is retained; where verified, under half of the shortfall comes from an unresolved V gene, and the cause of the rest is unknown. This sample lists roughly 140,000 clones; roughly 88% were detected once. Clones ranked in the top ten supply approximately 1.2% of the sample. Sequencing was done on a sample of PBMCs or T cells enriched from blood (not recorded which). Every receptor here comes from a young woman with acute COVID-19.

CDR3 sequence reads: CASSYLRSSYNEQFF. The CDR3 coding sequence is TGTGCCAGCAGTTACCTCAGAAGCTCCTACAATGAGCAGTTCTTC. V usage is TRBV6-2 or TRBV6-3 and J usage is TRBJ2-1; D unresolved. This CDR3 is 15 amino acids long. Trimming removed 2 bases at V and 0 bases at J, with 8 bases between. Germline values: CDR1 MNHEY, CDR2 SVGEGT.

The chain employs TRBV19 and TRBJ1-5; 9 positions match TRBD1. This CDR3 has 14 residues. V trimming: 6 bases; J trimming: 7 bases; junction bases outside the gene matches: 7. Germline V gene sequence: CDR1 LNHDA, CDR2 SQIVND (reference sequence). CDR3 sequence reads: CASRTDRGLQPQHF. CDR3 coding DNA: TGTGCCAGTAGGACGGACAGGGGCTTACAGCCCCAGCATTTT.

The chain combines TRBV7-2 with TRBJ1-5; no clear D gene. The germline CDR1 and CDR2 sequences are SGHTA and FQGNSA. The CDR3 runs to 13 residues. Trimming removed 1 base at V and 7 bases at J, with 8 bases between. The CDR3 region is CASSLVSGQPQHF. DNA of the CDR3: TGTGCCAGCAGCTTAGTCAGCGGGCAGCCCCAGCATTTT.

This chain connects TRBV5-4 to TRBJ2-4; TRBD2 agrees at 8 bases. V lost 5 bases, J lost 0 bases, and 13 bases stayed unmatched. CDR3 length equals 18 residues. CDR1 and CDR2 (germline): SGHNT, YYREEE (reference sequence). The CDR3 sequence is CASSPGGVAGLAKNIQYF. The CDR3 nucleotides are TGTGCCAGCAGTCCCGGGGGGGTAGCGGGTCTAGCCAAAAACATTCAGTACTTC.

This rearrangement joins TRBV24-1 to TRBJ2-4; D ambiguous. V lost 3 bases, J lost 0 bases, and 17 bases lay in between. Per germline, CDR1 KGHDR and CDR2 SFDVKD. The CDR3 totals 18 residues. For the CDR3, the DNA is TGTGCCACCAGTGATACAAGACAAGACACCCTAGCCAAAAACATTCAGTACTTC. Its protein is CATSDTRQDTLAKNIQYF.

V is TRBV7-2 and J is TRBJ2-1; D is possibly TRBD2 (5 bases). The CDR3 runs 18 residues. The V end was cut by 5 bases, the J end by 2 bases, with 22 bases between. Germline CDR1 and CDR2: SGHTA and FQGNSA. The CDR3 region is CASSPEALLVGTYNEQFF. Here the CDR3 DNA reads TGTGCCAGCAGCCCAGAGGCCTTACTAGTAGGGACCTACAATGAGCAGTTCTTC.

V and J are TRBV18 and TRBJ1-5; D unclear. The V end lost 0 bases, the J end lost 7 bases, and 22 bases lay between the germline ends. Germline V gene sequence: CDR1 KGHSH, CDR2 LQKENI. This CDR3 spans 18 amino acids. CDR3 loop: CASSPPSEASLRYQPQHF. The DNA for the CDR3 is TGTGCCAGCTCACCACCTTCTGAAGCATCCTTAAGATACCAGCCCCAGCATTTT.

The chain links TRBV7-6 to TRBJ2-1, with no clear D. Germline V gene lookup returns CDR1 SGHVS and CDR2 FNYEAQ. V lost 3 bases, J lost 2 bases, and 8 bases lay in between. The CDR3 extends over 14 amino acids. The CDR3 coding sequence is TGTGCCAGCAGCTTGGCTTGGCCCTACAATGAGCAGTTCTTC. Translation: CASSLAWPYNEQFF.

The chain joins TRBV19 to TRBJ2-1; 14 nucleotides line up with TRBD2. V was clipped by 5 bases and J by 7 bases; unmatched bases: 7. Per germline, CDR1 LNHDA and CDR2 SQIVND (reference sequence). This CDR3 has 16 residues. CDR3 amino acids: CASSSRLAGGDNEQFF. The CDR3 coding sequence is TGTGCCAGTAGTTCCCGACTAGCGGGAGGGGATAATGAGCAGTTCTTC.

This clone is a singleton in its sample. The CDR3: CASSYARAGTQYF. The DNA for the CDR3 is TGTGCCAGCAGTTACGCGCGGGCGGGTACGCAGTATTTT. This chain joins TRBV6-5 and TRBJ2-3; D is possibly TRBD2 (5 bases). The CDR3 covers 13 residues. Between the trimmed V and J ends, which lost 2 bases and 8 bases, there was a span of 11 bases. CDR1 and CDR2 from the germline V gene are MNHEY and SVGAGI.

This CDR3 reads CASSLPGTKVSGNTIYF. The CDR3 DNA follows: TGTGCCAGCAGCTTGCCGGGAACAAAGGTCTCTGGAAACACCATATATTTT. V is TRBV5-6 and J is TRBJ1-3; D uncertain. This CDR3 has 17 residues. The ends were cut back, 1 base at V and 0 bases at J, with 14 bases in the middle. From germline, CDR1 is SGHDT and CDR2 YYEEEE.

This clone came up once. The chain couples TRBV23-1 to TRBJ1-5; 7 positions agree with TRBD1. TRBV23-1 is reported as an ORF; its role is uncertain. The V gene end was trimmed by 8 bases and the J gene end by 3 bases; junction bases not matched to a gene: 13. This CDR3 has 16 residues. The DNA of the CDR3 is TGCGCCAGCGAGAGCGCCGGGACAGTCTTCAATCAGCCCCAGCATTTT. Translated: CASESAGTVFNQPQHF.

A remark on this clone: This same CDR3 is encoded by further DNA sequences in the sample. The chain employs TRBV18 and TRBJ1-3; TRBD1 matches at 9 bases. The germline V gene has CDR1 KGHSH and CDR2 LQKENI. The CDR3 is 16 amino acids. J was trimmed by 4 bases and V by 1 base; bases with no gene match: 5. The CDR3 coding sequence is TGTGCCAGCTCACCACTACAGGGGGCGGACGGAAACACCATATATTTT. Protein product: CASSPLQGADGNTIYF.

This chain links TRBV4-3 with TRBJ2-2; 7 nucleotides match TRBD2. Per the germline V gene, CDR1 is LGHNA and CDR2 is YSLEER. V shed 4 bases, J shed 3 bases, and the junction held 5 bases outside the gene matches. This CDR3 spans 15 amino acids. The CDR3 DNA follows: TGCGCCAGCAGCCTAGCGGGTCCCGACACCGGGGAGCTGTTTTTT. Translating it yields CASSLAGPDTGELFF.

The V call is TRBV9, the J call TRBJ2-1; D is unresolved. Germline CDR1 SGDLS, CDR2 YYNGEE. The V end was cut by 0 bases, the J end by 0 bases, with 16 bases between. This CDR3 comprises 18 residues. Here the CDR3 DNA reads TGTGCCAGCAGCGTAGTAGGAGAATTTCCCAGCTCCTACAATGAGCAGTTCTTC. It is translated as CASSVVGEFPSSYNEQFF.

The genes are TRBV7-9 and TRBJ1-4; TRBD1 matches at 8 bases. Germline trimming cut 3 bases from V and 11 bases from J; bases unmatched to any gene: 5. The CDR3 loop spans 13 amino acids. Germline CDR1 reads SEHNR; CDR2 reads FQNEAQ (reference sequence). Here the CDR3 DNA reads TGTGCCAGCAGCTTGGAAGCAGGGGGCAAACTGTTTTTT. Residues: CASSLEAGGKLFF.

The chain couples TRBV5-1 to TRBJ2-2; 8 nucleotides match TRBD1. V was pared by 2 bases and J by 7 bases, with 10 bases of the junction left unmatched. Looked up from germline, CDR1 is SGHRS and CDR2 is YFSETQ. The CDR3 runs 16 residues. CDR3 nucleotide sequence: TGCGCCAGCAGCTTAGTGTCGGACAGGGCCCACGGGGAGCTGTTTTTT. Amino acid sequence: CASSLVSDRAHGELFF.

The V call is TRBV9, the J call TRBJ2-1; D unclear. The CDR3 contains 13 residues. The germline V and J ends were trimmed by 4 bases and 3 bases, with 8 bases remaining between them. CDR1 is SGDLS, CDR2 YYNGEE, per germline. The CDR3 spells CASSLTSYNEQFF. CDR3 DNA sequence: TGTGCCAGCAGCTTAACGAGCTACAATGAGCAGTTCTTC.

The rearrangement uses TRBV11-3 and TRBJ2-1, with D possibly TRBD1 on 5 matching bases. The CDR3 is 16 residues long. The germline V gene encodes CDR1 SGHNT and CDR2 YENEEA. The V end was cut by 5 bases, the J end by 4 bases, with 18 bases between. The CDR3 coding sequence is TGTGCCAGCAGCCCGGGTGGCAGGGCTGTGTACAATGAGCAGTTCTTC. Translation gives CASSPGGRAVYNEQFF.

About this clone itself: Other nucleotide sequences from this sample produce the same CDR3. This chain uses TRBV20-1 with TRBJ1-1; D perhaps matches TRBD1 (5 bases). The germline V gene encodes CDR1 DFQATT and CDR2 SNEGSKA (reference sequence). V was pared by 5 bases and J by 5 bases, with 9 bases between. This CDR3 is built from 11 residues. CDR3 amino acids: CSAPRGTEAFF. CDR3 nucleotides: TGCAGTGCTCCTAGGGGAACTGAAGCTTTCTTT.